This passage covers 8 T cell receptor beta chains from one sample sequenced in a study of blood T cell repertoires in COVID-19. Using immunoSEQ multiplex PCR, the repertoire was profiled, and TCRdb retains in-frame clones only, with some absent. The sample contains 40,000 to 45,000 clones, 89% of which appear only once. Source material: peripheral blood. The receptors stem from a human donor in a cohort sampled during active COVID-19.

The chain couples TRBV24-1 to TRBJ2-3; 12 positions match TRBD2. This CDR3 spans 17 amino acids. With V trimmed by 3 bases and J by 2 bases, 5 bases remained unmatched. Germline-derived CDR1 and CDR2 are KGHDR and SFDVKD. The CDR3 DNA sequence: TGTGCCACCAGTGATACGACTAGCGGGGGAACCACAGATACGCAGTATTTT. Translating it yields CATSDTTSGGTTDTQYF.

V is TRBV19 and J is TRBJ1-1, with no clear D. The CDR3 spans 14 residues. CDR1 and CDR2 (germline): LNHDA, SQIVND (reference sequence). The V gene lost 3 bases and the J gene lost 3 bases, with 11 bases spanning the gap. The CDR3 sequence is CASSMIPGYTEAFF. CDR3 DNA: TGTGCCAGTAGTATGATACCGGGATACACTGAAGCTTTCTTT.

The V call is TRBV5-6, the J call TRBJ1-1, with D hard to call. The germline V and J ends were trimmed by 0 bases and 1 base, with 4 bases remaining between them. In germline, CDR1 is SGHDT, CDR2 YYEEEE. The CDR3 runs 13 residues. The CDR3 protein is CASSLVRNTEAFF. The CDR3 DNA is TGTGCCAGCAGCTTGGTGAGGAACACTGAAGCTTTCTTT.

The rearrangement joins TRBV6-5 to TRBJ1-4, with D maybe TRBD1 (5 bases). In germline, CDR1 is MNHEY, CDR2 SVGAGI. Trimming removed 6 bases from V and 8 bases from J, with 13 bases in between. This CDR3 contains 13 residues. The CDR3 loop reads CASSRQIGEKLFF. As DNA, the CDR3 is TGTGCCAGCAGCCGACAGATTGGCGAAAAACTGTTTTTT.

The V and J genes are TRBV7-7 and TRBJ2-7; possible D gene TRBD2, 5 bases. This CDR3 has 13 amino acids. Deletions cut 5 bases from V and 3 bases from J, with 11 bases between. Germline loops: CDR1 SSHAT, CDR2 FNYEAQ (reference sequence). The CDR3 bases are TGTGCCAGCAGCCACAACCGGGGCTACGAGCAGTACTTC. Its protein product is CASSHNRGYEQYF.

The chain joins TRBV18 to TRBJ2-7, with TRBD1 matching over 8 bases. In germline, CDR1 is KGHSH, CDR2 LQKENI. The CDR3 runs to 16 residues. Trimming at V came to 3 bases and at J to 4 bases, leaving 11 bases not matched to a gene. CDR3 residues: CASSPPTSQGAYEQYF. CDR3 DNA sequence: TGTGCCAGCTCACCCCCGACCTCGCAGGGGGCGTACGAGCAGTACTTC.

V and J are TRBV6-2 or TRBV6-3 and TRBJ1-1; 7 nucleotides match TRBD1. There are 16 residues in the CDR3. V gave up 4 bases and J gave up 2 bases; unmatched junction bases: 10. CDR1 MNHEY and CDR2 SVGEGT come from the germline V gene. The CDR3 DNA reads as TGTGCCAGCAGTTTCGGGGGATACAGGGGTAACACTGAAGCTTTCTTT. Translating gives CASSFGGYRGNTEAFF.

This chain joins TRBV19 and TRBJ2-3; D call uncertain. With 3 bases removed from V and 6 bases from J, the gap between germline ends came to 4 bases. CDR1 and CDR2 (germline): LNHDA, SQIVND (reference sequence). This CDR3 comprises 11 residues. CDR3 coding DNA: TGTGCCAGTAGTATGAGTGATACGCAGTATTTT. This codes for CASSMSDTQYF.